This TCR beta chain was captured in a study of blood T cells in healthy people across ages. Study-wide points: Donor CMV infection status was unknown, possibly confounding age-related changes in expanded clonotypes. PBMCs went unsorted, and a conclusive naive versus antigen-experienced comparison was therefore prevented.

Donors were systemically healthy Caucasian individuals from Russia aged about 6 to 90 years. They isolated at least 6 million PBMCs from each sample. In the case of this clonotype: Its target is not known.

Primed by a sample-barcoded 5' primer and a J-beta primer mix, a second PCR proceeded for roughly 7 to 12 cycles. TCRdb passed the 5' RACE reads through MiXCR, listing each CDR3 protein once. The top ten hold over 40% of the sample, which has approximately 350,000 distinct CDR3 sequences, 45% to 65% seen once. The length of the CDR3 is 14 residues. Trimming at V came to 2 bases and at J to 10 bases, leaving 6 bases not matched to a gene. The germline gives CDR1 SGHTA, CDR2 FQGNSA. Sequencing input: blood. The TCR was taken from a man between 60 and 75 years old in good health. The chain has TRBV7-2 and TRBJ2-1; 9 nucleotides line up with TRBD2. This chain's CDR3 is CASSLKSGRPEQFF. Here the CDR3 DNA reads TGTGCCAGCAGCTTAAAAAGCGGGAGGCCAGAGCAGTTCTTC.